Detailed here is one T cell receptor beta chain. The antigen is not known. A junction end diverges from the germline sequence, so it may reflect a read error. MiXCR, applied by TCRdb to the RACE reads, yields one record per CDR3 protein. This table holds about 120,000 distinct CDR3 sequences, around an eighth found once. The record originates from a study of human T cells and chemical hapten exposure. Study-wide results and limits: The number of TCRs above 1 in 1000 frequency did not change after DPC sensitization.

This CDR3 spans 15 amino acids. Germline V gene lookup returns CDR1 SGHNT and CDR2 YENEEA. The time point was: pre-sensitization, week 0. As for treatment: therapeutic diphenylcyclopropenone sensitization with weekly scalp DPC. The source was whole blood, collected in connection with sensitization to the hapten diphenylcyclopropenone (DPC). The chain joins TRBV11-3 to TRBJ2-1; 7 bases are a match to TRBD1. This TCR derives from a woman between 18 and 30 years old with alopecia areata. Some clones in this sample may be carry-over from other donors' samples. The CDR3 is CASSVETGKQNEQFF. The CDR3 DNA follows: TGTGCCAGCAGCGTAGAGACAGGGAAGCAGAATGAGCAGTTCTTC.